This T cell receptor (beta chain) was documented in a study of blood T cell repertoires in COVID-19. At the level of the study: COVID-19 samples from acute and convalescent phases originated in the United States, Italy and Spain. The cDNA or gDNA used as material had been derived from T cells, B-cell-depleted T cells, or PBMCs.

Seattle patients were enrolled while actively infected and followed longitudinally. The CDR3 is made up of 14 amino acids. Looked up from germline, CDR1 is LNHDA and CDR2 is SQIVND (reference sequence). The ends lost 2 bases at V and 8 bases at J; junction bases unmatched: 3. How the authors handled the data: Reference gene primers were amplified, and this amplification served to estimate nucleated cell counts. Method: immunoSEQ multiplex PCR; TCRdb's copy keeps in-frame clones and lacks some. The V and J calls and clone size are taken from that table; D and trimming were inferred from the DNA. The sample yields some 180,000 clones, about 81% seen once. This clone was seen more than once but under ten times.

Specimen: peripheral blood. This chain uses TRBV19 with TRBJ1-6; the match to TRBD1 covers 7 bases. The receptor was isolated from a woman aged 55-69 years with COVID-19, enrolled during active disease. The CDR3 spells CASSIQGDDSPLHF. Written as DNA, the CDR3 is TGTGCCAGTAGTATACAGGGGGATGATTCACCCCTCCACTTT. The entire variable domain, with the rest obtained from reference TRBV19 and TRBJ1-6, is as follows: DGGITQSPKYLFRKEGQNVTLSCEQNLNHDAMYWYRQDPGQGLRLIYYSQIVNDFQKGDIAEGYSVSREKKESFPLTVTSAQKNPTAFYLCASSIQGDDSPLHFGNGTRLTVT.